The present TCR beta chain was sequenced within a study of OX40 agonist ivuxolimab in advanced cancers. Study details: As their treatment, patients were administered ivuxolimab, an agonistic anti-OX40 (CD134) antibody.

Assay used: immunoSEQ multiplex PCR; TCRdb lists only in-frame clones, some missing. The sample records 65,000 to 70,000 clones, 90% to 95% being singletons. People who had autoimmune disease history or systemic immunosuppression were excluded. The sampling schedule covered blood at baseline, cycle 4 day 1, and cycle 7 day 1. This CDR3 region has 14 residues. The V segment lost 5 bases and the J segment 4 bases; nucleotides outside the gene matches: 7. The germline V gene has CDR1 SNHLY and CDR2 FYNNEI. This clonotype was obtained from an adult with an advanced solid tumor such as melanoma, head and neck, liver or kidney cancer. Specimen: CD4+ or CD8+ T cells sorted from blood, collected in a trial of the OX40 agonist ivuxolimab. The chain carries TRBV2 and TRBJ1-2; the match to TRBD1 covers 7 bases. For the CDR3, the DNA is TGTGCCAGCAGTCGCGCTAGACAGGGCTATGGCTACACCTTC. It translates to CASSRARQGYGYTF.